A selection of T cell receptor beta chains follows, all from one sample in a study of T cell clusters in autoimmune cytopenias. TCRdb re-called the multiplex PCR reads and catalogs CDR3 proteins one per entry, DNA excluded. This sample's table reports under 9,500 distinct CDR3 sequences. Sequencing used peripheral blood. Every receptor here comes from a human donor with an autoimmune cytopenia or autoimmune hepatitis (not recorded which). Each CDR3 is given with its conserved first and last residue. Not all rows give a size; the values are once, few, many and, for expanded clones, a class.

v_gene	abundance	j_gene	CDR3aa
TRBV27	medium-sized	TRBJ2-5	CASRPDRPAAQYF
TRBV11-2	medium-sized	TRBJ2-2	CASSATTGPGELFF
TRBV12-3/TRBV12-4	-	TRBJ2-6	CASSLGWAGANVLTF
TRBV19	-	TRBJ1-5	CASSDQGLNNQPQHF
TRBV7-9	-	TRBJ1-2	CASSLDGTGAGYTF
TRBV19	medium-sized	TRBJ2-1	CASSIVAGREQFF
TRBV6-6	medium-sized	TRBJ1-3	CASSLGTGGYGNTIYF
TRBV6-5	-	TRBJ1-3	CASSAPGTAGNTIYF
TRBV6-1	-	TRBJ2-1	CASTTGDREFNEQFF
TRBV6-2/TRBV6-3	-	TRBJ2-5	CAPPAAGETQYF